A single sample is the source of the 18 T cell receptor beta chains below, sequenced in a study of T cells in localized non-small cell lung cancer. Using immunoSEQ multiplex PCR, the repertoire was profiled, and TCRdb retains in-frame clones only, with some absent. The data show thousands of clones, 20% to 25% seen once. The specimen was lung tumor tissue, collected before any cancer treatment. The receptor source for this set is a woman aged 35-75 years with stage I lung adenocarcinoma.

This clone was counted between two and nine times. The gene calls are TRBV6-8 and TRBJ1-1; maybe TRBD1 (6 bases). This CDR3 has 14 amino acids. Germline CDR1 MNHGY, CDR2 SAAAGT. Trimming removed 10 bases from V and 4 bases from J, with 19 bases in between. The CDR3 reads CAIRQESRGTEAFF. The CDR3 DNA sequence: TGTGCCATCAGACAGGAATCACGAGGCACTGAAGCTTTCTTT.

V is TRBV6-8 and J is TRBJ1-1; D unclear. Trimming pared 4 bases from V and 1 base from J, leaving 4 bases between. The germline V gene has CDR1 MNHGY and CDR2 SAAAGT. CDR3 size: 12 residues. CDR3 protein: CASSSRNTEAFF. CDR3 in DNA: TGTGCCAGCAGTTCCAGGAACACTGAAGCTTTCTTT.

In DNA form, the CDR3 reads TGTGCCTGGAGTGTACGTCGGGGAAGAGGTCTCTCTGGGGCCAACGTCCTGACTTTC. The encoded protein is CAWSVRRGRGLSGANVLTF. The V gene is TRBV30, the J gene TRBJ2-6; D may be TRBD2 (5 bases). Trimming shortened V by 0 bases and J by 0 bases, and 18 bases separated the two germline ends. The germline V gene encodes CDR1 GTSNPN and CDR2 SVGIG (reference sequence). CDR3 length: 19 residues.

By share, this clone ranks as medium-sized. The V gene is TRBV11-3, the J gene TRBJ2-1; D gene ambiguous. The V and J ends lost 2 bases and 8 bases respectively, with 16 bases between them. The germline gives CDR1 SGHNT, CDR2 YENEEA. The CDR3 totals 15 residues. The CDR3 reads CASSLNIRAGDEQFF. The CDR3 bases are TGTGCCAGCAGCTTAAACATCCGGGCTGGGGATGAGCAGTTCTTC.

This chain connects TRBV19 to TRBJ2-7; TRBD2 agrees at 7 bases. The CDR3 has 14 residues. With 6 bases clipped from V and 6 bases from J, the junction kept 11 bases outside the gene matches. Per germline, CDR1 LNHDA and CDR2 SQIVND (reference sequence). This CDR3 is CASRADMGGSEQYF. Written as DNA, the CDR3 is TGTGCCAGTAGAGCCGACATGGGGGGGAGCGAGCAGTACTTC.

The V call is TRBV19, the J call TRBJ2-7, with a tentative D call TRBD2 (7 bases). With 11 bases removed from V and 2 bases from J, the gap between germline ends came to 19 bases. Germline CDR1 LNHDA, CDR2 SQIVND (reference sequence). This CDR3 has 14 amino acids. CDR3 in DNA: TGTGCCGTAAAGGGAGGGGGGCCCCCCTACGAGCAGTACTTC. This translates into CAVKGGGPPYEQYF.

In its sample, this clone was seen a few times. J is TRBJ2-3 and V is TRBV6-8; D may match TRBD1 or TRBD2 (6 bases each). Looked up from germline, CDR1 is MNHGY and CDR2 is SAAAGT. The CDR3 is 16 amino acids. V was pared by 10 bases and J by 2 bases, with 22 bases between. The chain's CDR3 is CAIAPGGGINTDTQYF. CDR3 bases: TGTGCCATCGCACCCGGAGGGGGAATAAACACAGATACGCAGTATTTT.

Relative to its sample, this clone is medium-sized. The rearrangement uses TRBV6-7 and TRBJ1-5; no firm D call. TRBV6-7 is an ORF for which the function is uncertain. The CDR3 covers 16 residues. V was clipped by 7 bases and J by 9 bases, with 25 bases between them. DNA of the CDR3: TGTGCCAGCACCGCCGCGTCCTTAAGTTGTTTTTCGCCCCAGCATTTT. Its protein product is CASTAASLSCFSPQHF.

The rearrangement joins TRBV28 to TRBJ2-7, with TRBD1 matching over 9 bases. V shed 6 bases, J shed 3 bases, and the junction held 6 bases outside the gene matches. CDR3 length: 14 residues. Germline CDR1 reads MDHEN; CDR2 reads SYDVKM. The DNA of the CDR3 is TGTGCCAGCAGGGCCGGGACAGGGCTCTACGAGCAGTACTTC. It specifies CASRAGTGLYEQYF. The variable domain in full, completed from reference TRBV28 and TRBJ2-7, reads DVKVTQSSRYLVKRTGEKVFLECVQDMDHENMFWYRQDPGLGLRLIYFSYDVKMKEKGDIPEGYSVSREKKERFSLILESASTNQTSMYLCASRAGTGLYEQYFGPGTRLTVT.

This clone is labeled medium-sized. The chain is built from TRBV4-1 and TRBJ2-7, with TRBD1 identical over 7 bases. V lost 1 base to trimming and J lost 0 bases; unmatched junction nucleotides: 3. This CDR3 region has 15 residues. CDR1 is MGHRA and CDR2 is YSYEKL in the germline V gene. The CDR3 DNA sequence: TGCGCCAGCAGCCAAGGTAGGGGGCCCTCCTACGAGCAGTACTTC. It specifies CASSQGRGPSYEQYF.

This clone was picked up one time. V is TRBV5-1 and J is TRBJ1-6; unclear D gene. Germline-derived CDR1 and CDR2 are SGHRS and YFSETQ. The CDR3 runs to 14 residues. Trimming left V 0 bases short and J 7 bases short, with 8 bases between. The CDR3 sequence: CASSLERPNSPLHF. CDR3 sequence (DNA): TGCGCCAGCAGCTTGGAGAGACCCAATTCACCCCTCCACTTT.

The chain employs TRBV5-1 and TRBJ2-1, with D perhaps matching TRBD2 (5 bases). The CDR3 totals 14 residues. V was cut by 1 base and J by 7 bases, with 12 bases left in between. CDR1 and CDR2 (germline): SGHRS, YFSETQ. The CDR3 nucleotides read TGCGCCAGCAGCTTGCAGAGGGAATCGAATGAGCAGTTCTTC. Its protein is CASSLQRESNEQFF.

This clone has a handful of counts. This chain's CDR3 is CASSRTGGNEKLFF. CDR3 bases: TGTGCCAGCAGCAGGACAGGGGGTAATGAAAAACTGTTTTTT. The genes are TRBV11-3 and TRBJ1-4, with 10 nucleotides matching TRBD1. The CDR3 spans 14 residues. V lost 5 bases and J lost 4; bases outside the gene matches: 1. Germline CDR1 is SGHNT and CDR2 is YENEEA.

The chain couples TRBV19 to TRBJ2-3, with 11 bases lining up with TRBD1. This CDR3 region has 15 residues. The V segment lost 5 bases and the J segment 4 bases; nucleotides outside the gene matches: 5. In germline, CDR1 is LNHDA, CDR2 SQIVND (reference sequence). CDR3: CASSPGQGVADTQYF. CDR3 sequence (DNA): TGTGCCAGTAGTCCGGGACAGGGGGTGGCAGATACGCAGTATTTT.

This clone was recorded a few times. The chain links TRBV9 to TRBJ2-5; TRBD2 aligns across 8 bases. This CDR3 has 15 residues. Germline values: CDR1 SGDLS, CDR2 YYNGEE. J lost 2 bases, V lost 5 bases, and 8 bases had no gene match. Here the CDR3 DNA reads TGTGCCAGCAGTGTTGGCGGGGGGTCACAAGAGACCCAGTACTTC. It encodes CASSVGGGSQETQYF.

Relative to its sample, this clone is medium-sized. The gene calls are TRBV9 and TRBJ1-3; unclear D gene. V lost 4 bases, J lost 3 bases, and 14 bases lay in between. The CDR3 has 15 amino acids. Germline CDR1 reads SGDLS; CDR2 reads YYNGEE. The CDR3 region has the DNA TGTGCCAGCAGCCCCCGGGGTGCGGTTGGAAACACCATATATTTT. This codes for CASSPRGAVGNTIYF.

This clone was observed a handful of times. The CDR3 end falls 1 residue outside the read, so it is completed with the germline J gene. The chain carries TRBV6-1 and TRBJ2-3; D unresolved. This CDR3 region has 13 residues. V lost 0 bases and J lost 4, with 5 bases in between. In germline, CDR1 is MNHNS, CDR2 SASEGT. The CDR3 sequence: CASSEASSDTQYF. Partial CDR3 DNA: TGTGCCAGCAGTGAAGCGTCCTCAGATACGCAGTAT.

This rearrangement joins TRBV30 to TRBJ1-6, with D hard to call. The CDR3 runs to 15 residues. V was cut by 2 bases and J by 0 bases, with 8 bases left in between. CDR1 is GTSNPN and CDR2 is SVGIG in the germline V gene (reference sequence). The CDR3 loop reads CAWSTVNSYNSPLHF. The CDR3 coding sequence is TGTGCCTGGAGTACAGTGAACTCCTATAATTCACCCCTCCACTTT.